This T cell receptor beta chain was sequenced during a study of Ad26.COV2.S vaccination and SARS-CoV-2 variants. The treatment here: approximately 18 received Ad26.COV2.S at low or high dose, single or two shots; about five received placebo; per-sample allocation not given. All samples were drawn on day 63, counting from the first vaccine or placebo injection. The method was immunoSEQ multiplex PCR; TCRdb's version includes in-frame clones alone and lacks a portion of them. The table includes approximately 340,000 clones, about 85% detected once. V was clipped by 8 bases and J by 5 bases, with 13 bases between them. The CDR3 is 13 amino acids. In germline, CDR1 is WSHSY, CDR2 SAAADI.

The chain is built from TRBV10-2 and TRBJ1-5; D is possibly TRBD1 (6 bases). The source is a person aged 18 to 59 who received the Ad26.COV2.S COVID-19 vaccine or a placebo. The starting material was peripheral blood, obtained in a trial of Ad26.COV2.S vaccine versus placebo. The CDR3 reads CASGDTVYQPQHF. The CDR3 coding sequence is TGCGCCAGCGGGGACACCGTTTATCAGCCCCAGCATTTT.